The rows below give T cell receptor beta chains drawn from one sample of a study of blood T cell repertoires in COVID-19. Here immunoSEQ multiplex PCR was the method, and the copy in TCRdb shows in-frame clones only, minus some. The sample shows roughly 190,000 clones, about four fifths of them seen only once. The sample was peripheral blood. The receptors were gathered from a human donor with acute or convalescent COVID-19. The donor label of this sample is uncertain. Both conserved end residues are part of each CDR3. Fields, in order: clone size, J gene, V gene, D gene, CDR3 DNA, CDR3 protein. A D gene is named only where the DNA matches it firmly. The listing skips clone size in some rows; elsewhere it reads once, few, many or a size class.

size: .; J: TRBJ2-3; V: TRBV3-1/TRBV3-2; D: .; DNA: TGTGCCAGCAGCCGGGGGGTGGTAGCTGGTGGTACGCAGTATTTT; CDR3: CASSRGVVAGGTQYF
size: .; J: TRBJ2-7; V: TRBV19; D: TRBD2; DNA: TGTGCCAGTAGTACCTCTAGCGGGAGCTCCTACGAGCAGTACTTC; CDR3: CASSTSSGSSYEQYF
size: .; J: TRBJ1-5; V: TRBV28; D: .; DNA: TGTGCCAGCAAGGCGCCAGGGGTTGGGGTTAGCAATCAGCCCCAGCATTTT; CDR3: CASKAPGVGVSNQPQHF
size: .; J: TRBJ1-3; V: TRBV11-3; D: .; DNA: TGTGCCAGCAGCTTAGCAGAACGGACTTTGCCTGGAAACACCATATATTTT; CDR3: CASSLAERTLPGNTIYF
size: .; J: TRBJ1-2; V: TRBV30; D: .; DNA: TGTGCCTGGAGCAGCCGAGGGGGGGCAGATGGCTACACCTTC; CDR3: CAWSSRGGADGYTF
size: .; J: TRBJ2-7; V: TRBV19; D: TRBD2; DNA: TGTGCCAGTAGTATCGAGGCGGGAGGGCCATACGAGCAGTACTTC; CDR3: CASSIEAGGPYEQYF
size: .; J: TRBJ2-1; V: TRBV9; D: TRBD1; DNA: TGTGCCAGCAGCGTAGCTACAGGGGGCGCGAAGAATGAGCAGTTCTTC; CDR3: CASSVATGGAKNEQFF
size: .; J: TRBJ2-7; V: TRBV18; D: TRBD1; DNA: TGTGCCAGCTCACCGACACAGGGGACCCACGAGCAGTACTTC; CDR3: CASSPTQGTHEQYF
size: .; J: TRBJ2-1; V: TRBV19; D: TRBD2; DNA: TGTGCCAGTAGTACCGTACTAGCGAATGAGCAGTTCTTC; CDR3: CASSTVLANEQFF
size: .; J: TRBJ2-7; V: TRBV21-1; D: .; DNA: TGTGCCAGCAGCAAAGAGGGACAGGGGGCCTCCTACGAGCAGTACTTC; CDR3: CASSKEGQGASYEQYF
size: .; J: TRBJ1-2; V: TRBV6-6; D: TRBD1; DNA: TGTGCCAGCAGTGCCCCGGGACAGATGCTCAATGGCTACACCTTC; CDR3: CASSAPGQMLNGYTF
size: .; J: TRBJ2-7; V: TRBV11-1; D: .; DNA: TGTGCCAGCAGACCCGACACTCTTCTGTTCTCCGAGCAGTACTTC; CDR3: CASRPDTLLFSEQYF
size: .; J: TRBJ1-6; V: TRBV28; D: TRBD1; DNA: TGTGCCAGCAGTTTTTCAGGGGGCAAATATTCACCCCTCCACTTT; CDR3: CASSFSGGKYSPLHF
size: .; J: TRBJ2-1; V: TRBV5-6; D: TRBD2; DNA: TGTGCCAGCAGCCGGACTAGCGGACTCTACAATGAGCAGTTCTTC; CDR3: CASSRTSGLYNEQFF
size: .; J: TRBJ1-5; V: TRBV28; D: TRBD1; DNA: TGTGCCAGCAGCAGGACAGGAAGCAATCAGCCCCAGCATTTT; CDR3: CASSRTGSNQPQHF
size: .; J: TRBJ2-5; V: TRBV7-3; D: TRBD1; DNA: TGTGCCAGCAGCCCCTGGGACAGGGGGATAGAGACCCAGTACTTC; CDR3: CASSPWDRGIETQYF
size: .; J: TRBJ1-6; V: TRBV5-6; D: TRBD1; DNA: TGTGCCAGCAGTTCCGGGACAGGGGGATTTAATTCACCCCTCCACTTT; CDR3: CASSSGTGGFNSPLHF
size: .; J: TRBJ2-5; V: TRBV19; D: TRBD2; DNA: TGTGCCAGTACTAGCGGCGGAGTAGAGACCCAGTACTTC; CDR3: CASTSGGVETQYF
size: .; J: TRBJ1-2; V: TRBV5-4; D: TRBD1; DNA: TGTGCCAGCAGCCCGGGACAGGGATATGGCTACACCTTC; CDR3: CASSPGQGYGYTF
size: once; J: TRBJ2-7; V: TRBV7-2; D: .; DNA: TGTGCCAGCAGCTTCTCCCTGGGCTCTCCGTACTTC; CDR3: CASSFSLGSPYF
size: once; J: TRBJ2-5; V: TRBV3-1/TRBV3-2; D: .; DNA: TGTGCCAGCAGCAGCACAGAGACCCAGTACTTC; CDR3: CASSSTETQYF
size: .; J: TRBJ2-1; V: TRBV4-1; D: TRBD2; DNA: TGCGCCAGCAGCCAAGAGAGCGGGACTAGCGGGAGGAAGGGAGTCTTC; CDR3: CASSQESGTSGRKGVF
size: .; J: TRBJ2-1; V: TRBV30; D: TRBD2; DNA: TGTGCCTGGCAGCGGGGGGAGCAGTTCTTC; CDR3: CAWQRGEQFF
size: .; J: TRBJ1-2; V: TRBV19; D: TRBD1; DNA: TGTGCCAGTAGGGGCCGAGGGGGCGCAGGCTATGGCTACACCTTC; CDR3: CASRGRGGAGYGYTF
size: once; J: TRBJ1-2; V: TRBV2; D: TRBD1; DNA: TGTGCCAGCAGCCCGGACAGGGTTAACTATGGCTACACCTTC; CDR3: CASSPDRVNYGYTF
size: once; J: TRBJ2-5; V: TRBV7-2; D: TRBD2; DNA: TGTGCCAGCAGCCTACGTGAGAGCGGGAGAGTTCAGGAGACCCAGTACTTC; CDR3: CASSLRESGRVQETQYF
size: .; J: TRBJ1-2; V: TRBV28; D: .; DNA: TGTGCCAGCAGTTCCCGGGACTCACTGTATGGCTACACCTTC; CDR3: CASSSRDSLYGYTF
size: .; J: TRBJ2-3; V: TRBV19; D: TRBD1; DNA: TGTGCCAGTAGTATAGGACAGGGAAGAAGAGATACGCAGTATTTT; CDR3: CASSIGQGRRDTQYF
size: .; J: TRBJ1-2; V: TRBV6-1; D: .; DNA: TGTGCCAGCAGTGACCCCGGGACACGAGGTCGCTACACCTTC; CDR3: CASSDPGTRGRYTF
size: .; J: TRBJ2-1; V: TRBV7-9; D: .; DNA: TGTGCCAGCAGTCCCCTAGTTGAGCAGTTCTTC; CDR3: CASSPLVEQFF
size: .; J: TRBJ2-1; V: TRBV3-1/TRBV3-2; D: .; DNA: TGTGCCAGCAGCCAAGATAGGACAGTTGGACCCCCCGGGGTCTTC; CDR3: CASSQDRTVGPPGVF
size: .; J: TRBJ2-3; V: TRBV2; D: .; DNA: TGTGCCAGCAGCGGGGGAACGCTAACGCAGTATTTT; CDR3: CASSGGTLTQYF
size: .; J: TRBJ2-7; V: TRBV7-9; D: .; DNA: TGTGCCAGCAGGGCGTCAGGCGAGCAGTACTTC; CDR3: CASRASGEQYF
size: .; J: TRBJ2-5; V: TRBV19; D: .; DNA: TGTGCCAGTAGTATAAGTCCGGGGACTTCCCAAGAGACCCAGTACTTC; CDR3: CASSISPGTSQETQYF
size: .; J: TRBJ2-1; V: TRBV6-5; D: TRBD2; DNA: TGTGCCAGCAGGCCGACTAGCGGTCCCTACAATGAGCAGTTCTTC; CDR3: CASRPTSGPYNEQFF
size: .; J: TRBJ2-7; V: TRBV27; D: TRBD1; DNA: TGTGCCAGCAGTCCCGCAGGGGGCGAGATGGCCGAGCAGTACTTC; CDR3: CASSPAGGEMAEQYF
size: once; J: TRBJ1-5; V: TRBV7-3; D: .; DNA: TGTGCCAGCAGCTCCGGGGGGGGCCAGCCCCAGCATTTT; CDR3: CASSSGGGQPQHF